This TCR beta chain is from a study of identical twins. Whole-study findings and limits: The models systematically underestimated how much out-of-frame TCR alpha was shared in monozygotic twins. Among beta out-of-frame sequences, excess sharing between twins appeared weaker.

This clonotype occurred a few times. Its antigen remains unidentified. TCRdb re-analysed the 5' RACE reads in MiXCR, keeping a single row per CDR3 protein. The sample lists roughly 1.6 million distinct CDR3 sequences, 25% to 35% occurring once. Germline assignment: CDR1 SQVTM and CDR2 ANQGSEA. With 6 bases clipped from V and 3 bases from J, the junction kept 4 bases outside the gene matches. This CDR3 has 12 residues. The sample taken for sequencing was cord blood. This clonotype was obtained from a newborn girl in good health. V gene TRBV29-1 combines with J gene TRBJ1-1; TRBD1 agrees at 7 bases. CDR3 sequence: CSVRDSHTEAFF. CDR3 coding DNA: TGCAGCGTGAGGGACAGCCACACTGAAGCTTTCTTT.